The 5 T cell receptor beta chains below come from one sample, sequenced in a study of regulatory T cells in long-lasting Graves disease. Time point indicated: persistent/refractory GD, antithyroid drugs over 5 years with positive TRAb. Making the TCR library involved RNA that had been extracted from PBMCs. To make TCR beta libraries, researchers used iRepertoire HTBI primers and Arm-PCR of CDR3 regions. TCRdb called the multiplex PCR reads again in MiXCR, with one record for every CDR3 protein. The table shows 250,000 to 300,000 distinct CDR3 sequences, with roughly 21% occurring only once. Sequences were derived from peripheral blood mononuclear cells (PBMCs), sampled when the disease was refractory, from a patient treated with antithyroid drugs. All receptors come from a female donor with Graves disease.

This clonotype was counted ten times or more. This sequence joins TRBV28 and TRBJ1-1, with 7 bases lining up with TRBD1. J was trimmed by 4 bases and V by 6 bases; bases with no gene match: 8. Germline CDR1 reads MDHEN; CDR2 reads SYDVKM. CDR3 length: 14 residues. CDR3 in amino acids: CASRMQGVSTEAFF. For the CDR3, the DNA is TGTGCCAGCAGGATGCAGGGGGTTAGCACTGAAGCTTTCTTT.

On this clonotype itself: Given the absence of the conserved phenylalanine or tryptophan at the CDR3 end, a read error is likely. This sequence joins TRBV10-3 and TRBJ1-5; D uncertain. The V gene lost 5 bases and the J gene lost 4 bases, with 12 bases spanning the gap. CDR1 is ENHRY, CDR2 SYGVKD, per germline. This CDR3 region has 14 residues. Here the CDR3 DNA reads TGTGCCATCAGTATCGACCGGGTTAATCAGCCCCAGCATTCT. The encoded protein is CAISIDRVNQPQHS.

This clonotype was detected a few times. The chain carries TRBV13 and TRBJ1-1; tentatively, D is TRBD1 (6 bases). The length of the CDR3 is 16 residues. V shed 2 bases and J shed 4 bases, with 17 bases lying between them. Germline V CDR1 and CDR2: PRHDT, FYEKMQ (reference sequence). The CDR3 loop is CASSLFGGLFGTEAFF. In DNA, the CDR3 is TGTGCCAGCAGCTTATTCGGGGGGCTTTTTGGCACTGAAGCTTTCTTT. Looking up the rest from reference TRBV13 and TRBJ1-1 gives the full variable domain: AAGVIQSPRHLIKEKRETATLKCYPIPRHDTVYWYQQGPGQDPQFLISFYEKMQSDKGSIPDRFSAQQFSDYHSELNMSSLELGDSALYFCASSLFGGLFGTEAFFGQGTRLTVV.

The sample holds a few counts of this clonotype. The rearrangement uses TRBV10-3 and TRBJ2-6, with D uncertain. V lost 0 bases and J lost 0, with 12 bases in between. The CDR3 is made up of 18 amino acids. Germline V lookup: CDR1 ENHRY, CDR2 SYGVKD. In DNA, the CDR3 is TGTGCCATCAGTGAGTCCCTCCTAGTGGGCTCTGGGGCCAACGTCCTGACTTTC. Protein sequence: CAISESLLVGSGANVLTF.

The chain has TRBV27 and TRBJ2-1, with D unclear. The length of the CDR3 is 14 residues. CDR1 and CDR2 from the germline V gene are MNHEY and SMNVEV (reference sequence). V dropped 2 bases and J dropped 12 bases, with 17 bases sitting between them. CDR3 in DNA: TGTGCCAGCAGTTTAGACCTGGTCGGTTATAGGCAGTTCTTC. It yields the protein CASSLDLVGYRQFF.